This T cell receptor beta chain stems from a study of cytomegalovirus exposure and HLA in healthy donors. As regards this clone: What it binds is unknown.

Repertoires were generated with immunoSEQ multiplex PCR, while TCRdb's copy carries only in-frame clones and drops some. The sample holds about 330,000 clones, 70% to 90% seen once. Overall study results and limits: The tendency of first-cohort TCR clusters to co-occur in the 95 to 150 validation repertoires was the finding of a later analysis.

Trimming took 3 bases from V and 3 from J, leaving 11 bases between them. This CDR3 comprises 14 residues. Germline lookup yields CDR1 ENHRY and CDR2 SYGVKD. The genes are TRBV10-3 and TRBJ1-2, with D tentatively TRBD1 (5 bases). The sequencing sample was made of PBMCs. The clonotype comes from a young woman in good health and CMV-seronegative. In DNA, the CDR3 is TGTGCCATCAGTGAAGGGGAAGGATACTATGGCTACACCTTC. It translates to CAISEGEGYYGYTF.